This record looks at one T cell receptor beta chain sequence and its context. From the 5' RACE reads, TCRdb called clonotypes with MiXCR, one entry per CDR3 protein. The sample shows 60,000 to 75,000 distinct CDR3 sequences, around 16% of them seen only once. This entry is derived from a study of T cells of healthy individuals. Germline V lookup: CDR1 SGHKS, CDR2 YYEKEE (reference sequence). Trimming pared 1 base from V and 8 bases from J, leaving 11 bases between. The CDR3 contains 13 residues. The chain recombines TRBV5-5 with TRBJ2-3, with no clear D. The source is a human donor in good health. As DNA, the CDR3 is TGTGCCAGCAGCTTGCCCATTTTCGCTACGCAGTATTTT. This sequence encodes CASSLPIFATQYF. The full variable domain, rest sourced from reference TRBV5-5 and TRBJ2-3, is DAGVTQSPTHLIKTRGQQVTLRCSPISGHKSVSWYQQVLGQGPQFIFQYYEKEERGRGNFPDRFSARQFPNYSSELNVNALLLGDSALYLCASSLPIFATQYFGPGTRLTVL.